Reported below is one T cell receptor beta chain. Only in-frame clones appear in the TCRdb table, and some are missing; sequencing was by immunoSEQ multiplex PCR. The data hold fewer than 350,000 clones, with 80% to 90% observed a single time. This specimen comes from a study of blood T cell repertoires in COVID-19. At the level of the study: Sites in the United States, Italy and Spain provided acute and convalescent COVID-19 samples. T cells, B-cell-depleted T cells, or PBMCs provided the cDNA or gDNA that served as material.

Per germline, CDR1 SGHVS and CDR2 FQNEAQ. V shed 5 bases and J 3 bases; nucleotides not matched to a gene: 10. The CDR3 length is 16 residues. The origin of this receptor is a woman in her 70s with COVID-19, enrolled during active disease. V usage is TRBV7-8 and J usage is TRBJ2-1, with 7 bases that match TRBD2. Sequenced material: peripheral blood. CDR3 loop: CASSLGGMNYYNEQFF. The CDR3 nucleotides read TGTGCCAGCAGCCTCGGGGGGATGAACTACTACAATGAGCAGTTCTTC.